These 23 T cell receptor beta chains were all obtained from the same sample, sequenced in a study of patients and donors after allogeneic stem cell transplantation. TCRdb called the RT-PCR reads again in MiXCR, with one record for every CDR3 protein. The sample has 920,000 or so distinct CDR3 sequences; roughly 17% are singletons. The sequencing input was blood, either unsorted or a sorted T cell fraction (not recorded which). The receptor source for this set is a human donor who was either an allogeneic HSCT recipient or a stem cell or donor lymphocyte infusion donor (not recorded which). It is not recorded whose cells these are; they may come from a transplant donor.

The chain recombines TRBV30 with TRBJ1-2, with D hard to call. Germline values: CDR1 GTSNPN, CDR2 SVGIG (reference sequence). V was clipped by 6 bases and J by 7 bases, with 15 bases between them. CDR3 length: 12 residues. The CDR3 nucleotides read TGTGCCTGCAACACCCGGACCGGTGGCTACACCTTC. It specifies CACNTRTGGYTF. Supplemented by reference TRBV30 and TRBJ1-2, the full variable domain reads SQTIHQWPATLVQPVGSPLSLECTVEGTSNPNLYWYRQAAGRGLQLLFYSVGIGQISSEVPQNLSASRPQDRQFILSSKKLLLSDSGFYLCACNTRTGGYTFGSGTRLTVV.

The J gene is TRBJ1-4, the V gene TRBV6-1; TRBD1 matches 8 bases. The germline CDR1 and CDR2 sequences are MNHNS and SASEGT. CDR3 length equals 14 residues. The V and J ends lost 8 bases and 3 bases, in that order; junction bases with no gene match: 5. Here the CDR3 reads CASGPTGANEKLFF. The CDR3 nucleotides read TGTGCCAGCGGTCCGACAGGGGCTAATGAAAAACTGTTTTTT.

In this sample, this clonotype turned up many times. The rearrangement joins TRBV12-3 or TRBV12-4 to TRBJ1-6; no clear D. The CDR3 runs 12 residues. Trimming took off 6 bases at V and 9 bases at J, with 9 bases between the two ends. The CDR3 DNA sequence: TGTGCCAGCAGCCCCCAAGTTTCACCCCTCCACTTT. It specifies CASSPQVSPLHF.

This clonotype appeared a few times. The rearrangement links TRBV9 to TRBJ2-3; 10 bases are shared with TRBD2. There are 18 residues in the CDR3. Germline values: CDR1 SGDLS, CDR2 YYNGEE. The V gene end was trimmed by 0 bases and the J gene end by 2 bases; junction bases not matched to a gene: 9. The CDR3 region has the DNA TGTGCCAGCAGCGTAGGTCTAGCGGGGGCCAAACCCACAGATACGCAGTATTTT. This codes for CASSVGLAGAKPTDTQYF.

This clonotype was counted between two and nine times. The chain carries TRBV10-3 and TRBJ1-5; unclear D gene. V lost 0 bases and J lost 3, with 3 bases in between. Germline V gene sequence: CDR1 ENHRY, CDR2 SYGVKD. The CDR3 is 13 amino acids. The CDR3 loop is CAISESPNQPQHF. CDR3 nucleotide sequence: TGTGCCATCAGTGAGTCCCCCAATCAGCCCCAGCATTTT.

This clonotype was seen a few times. The chain has TRBV7-8 and TRBJ1-2; unclear D gene. The germline V gene has CDR1 SGHVS and CDR2 FQNEAQ. The V end was cut by 1 base, the J end by 3 bases, with 9 bases between. The CDR3 spans 14 residues. The CDR3, as DNA: TGTGCCAGCAGCTTAGGCGGGTCCTACTATGGCTACACCTTC. Its protein product is CASSLGGSYYGYTF.

This clonotype was seen ten or more times. This chain uses TRBV25-1 with TRBJ2-2; no clear D gene. Per germline, CDR1 MGHDK and CDR2 SYGVNS. The CDR3 is 17 amino acids. With 4 bases removed from V and 2 bases from J, the gap between germline ends came to 17 bases. The CDR3 reads CASSGILDGLNTGELFF. The CDR3 nucleotides read TGTGCCAGCAGTGGAATTCTGGACGGATTAAACACCGGGGAGCTGTTTTTT.

This clonotype was counted only a few times. CDR3 nucleotide sequence: TGCGCCAGCAGCCTGCCCACACGGAGCGAGCAGTACTTC. Translating it yields CASSLPTRSEQYF. V and J are TRBV5-1 and TRBJ2-7, with D hard to call. The V and J ends lost 4 bases and 6 bases respectively, with 14 bases between them. Per the germline V gene, CDR1 is SGHRS and CDR2 is YFSETQ. The CDR3 contains 13 residues.

This clonotype has only a few counts. The J gene is TRBJ1-2, the V gene TRBV15; 9 bases fit TRBD1. The CDR3 runs to 15 residues. Trimming at V came to 0 bases and at J to 9 bases, leaving 8 bases not matched to a gene. CDR1 LNHNV and CDR2 YYDKDF come from the germline V gene (reference sequence). Written as DNA, the CDR3 is TGTGCCACCAGCAGAGATTTTGGGACAGGGACTAGCTACACCTTC. Its translation: CATSRDFGTGTSYTF.

This clonotype was detected a few times. This chain uses TRBV10-3 with TRBJ2-7, with D maybe TRBD1 (6 bases). CDR3 length: 14 residues. CDR1 and CDR2 from the germline V gene are ENHRY and SYGVKD. The ends were cut back, 2 bases at V and 2 bases at J, with 10 bases in the middle. CDR3 in amino acids: CAISEPGHTYEQYF. The CDR3 bases are TGTGCCATCAGTGAGCCGGGACATACCTACGAGCAGTACTTC.

The chain couples TRBV2 to TRBJ1-1, with D hard to call. The germline V gene encodes CDR1 SNHLY and CDR2 FYNNEI. V lost 2 bases to trimming and J lost 6 bases, with 13 bases between them. The CDR3 extends over 14 amino acids. This CDR3 reads CASSETGQRSEAFF. The DNA of the CDR3 is TGTGCCAGCAGTGAAACGGGCCAGAGGTCTGAAGCTTTCTTT.

J is TRBJ1-1 and V is TRBV27; D unresolved. This CDR3 has 15 residues. The germline V gene encodes CDR1 MNHEY and CDR2 SMNVEV (reference sequence). V lost 0 bases and J lost 3, with 11 bases in between. The CDR3 nucleotides are TGTGCCAGCAGTTTATCAGGGCAGGCTCACACTGAAGCTTTCTTT. This codes for CASSLSGQAHTEAFF.

The table lists this clonotype with a few counts. The chain uses TRBV3-1 and TRBJ2-5; D is unclear. Germline V gene data show CDR1 as LGHDT and CDR2 as YNNKEL (reference sequence). The V gene lost 0 bases and the J gene lost 3 bases, with 14 bases spanning the gap. This CDR3 region has 16 residues. This chain's CDR3 is CASSQEIGVTEETQYF. CDR3 bases: TGTGCCAGCAGCCAAGAGATTGGTGTTACGGAAGAGACCCAGTACTTC.

The rearrangement uses TRBV10-3 and TRBJ1-1, with no clear D. This CDR3 has 17 residues. Trimming removed 3 bases from V and 0 bases from J, with 17 bases in between. Germline CDR1 reads ENHRY; CDR2 reads SYGVKD. CDR3 loop: CAISDTRPTRMNTEAFF. The CDR3 DNA reads as TGTGCCATCAGTGACACCCGACCGACAAGAATGAACACTGAAGCTTTCTTT.

The CDR3 DNA reads TGTGCCAGCAGTTTTGGGAGCGGGATTGGCACAGATACGCAGTATTTT. This gives the protein CASSFGSGIGTDTQYF. The chain carries TRBV12-3 or TRBV12-4 and TRBJ2-3; TRBD2 matches at 7 bases. J was trimmed by 1 base and V by 3 bases; bases with no gene match: 7. This CDR3 is 16 amino acids long.

This clonotype was detected only a few times. The gene calls are TRBV12-3 or TRBV12-4 and TRBJ2-7; 11 bases line up with TRBD2. CDR3 length: 15 amino acids. V lost 6 bases, J lost 3 bases, and 7 bases stayed unmatched. CDR3 sequence (DNA): TGTGCCAGCAGCATAATGACTAGCGGGGACTACGAGCAGTACTTC. Protein: CASSIMTSGDYEQYF.

The chain joins TRBV15 to TRBJ1-6; TRBD1 might be the D (6 bases). The germline V and J ends were trimmed by 5 bases and 0 bases, with 14 bases remaining between them. The CDR3 has 17 residues. Germline V gene data show CDR1 as LNHNV and CDR2 as YYDKDF (reference sequence). CDR3 amino acids: CATSGGGRSSYNSPLHF. In DNA form, the CDR3 reads TGTGCCACCAGCGGGGGGGGCCGAAGCTCCTATAATTCACCCCTCCACTTT.

The genes are TRBV6-1 and TRBJ1-2; 8 nucleotides agree with TRBD1. V shed 0 bases and J 8 bases; nucleotides not matched to a gene: 11. The CDR3 consists of 16 residues. Germline V gene data show CDR1 as MNHNS and CDR2 as SASEGT. The CDR3 nucleotides are TGTGCCAGCAGTGAAGCCATATGGACAGGGACGATCGGCTACACCTTC. Its protein product is CASSEAIWTGTIGYTF.

This clonotype appeared a few times. The chain joins TRBV9 to TRBJ2-3, with 8 bases matching TRBD2. The J segment lost 7 bases and the V segment lost 0 bases, leaving 4 bases of the junction unmatched. This CDR3 region has 14 residues. CDR1 is SGDLS, CDR2 YYNGEE, per germline. CDR3 coding DNA: TGTGCCAGCAGCGTAGCGGCGGGAGGAAATACGCAGTATTTT. Residues: CASSVAAGGNTQYF.

In its sample, this clonotype was seen a few times. V is TRBV20-1 and J is TRBJ2-3, with 9 bases that match TRBD2. This CDR3 has 16 amino acids. V lost 3 bases and J lost 3; bases outside the gene matches: 10. Germline values: CDR1 DFQATT, CDR2 SNEGSKA (reference sequence). DNA of the CDR3: TGCAGTGCTAGCCCCGGGGTAGCGGGAGCAACAGATACGCAGTATTTT. It encodes CSASPGVAGATDTQYF.

The chain has TRBV20-1 and TRBJ2-1; 9 bases fit TRBD2. The CDR3 sequence is 14 residues long. V gave up 4 bases and J gave up 4 bases; unmatched junction bases: 5. Germline V gene sequence: CDR1 DFQATT, CDR2 SNEGSKA (reference sequence). CDR3 residues: CSAITSGFYNEQFF. DNA of the CDR3: TGCAGTGCTATCACTAGCGGGTTTTACAATGAGCAGTTCTTC.

The V and J genes are TRBV6-5 and TRBJ1-2, with a weak D call TRBD1 (5 bases). The CDR3 sequence is 15 residues long. V lost 0 bases to trimming and J lost 7 bases, with 15 bases between them. Germline lookup yields CDR1 MNHEY and CDR2 SVGAGI. CDR3: CASSYSQGEWSGYTF. CDR3 bases: TGTGCCAGCAGTTACTCTCAGGGAGAATGGAGTGGCTACACCTTC.

The J gene is TRBJ2-5, the V gene TRBV12-3 or TRBV12-4, with 13 bases fitting TRBD2. V shed 6 bases, J shed 6 bases, and the junction held 7 bases outside the gene matches. This CDR3 contains 15 residues. The CDR3, as DNA: TGTGCCAGCAGCCGGACTAGCGGGAGAGTCCAGACCCAGTACTTC. This translates into CASSRTSGRVQTQYF.